The table lists the clone carrying this TCR beta chain with many counts. The data were obtained in a study of early T cells in non-severe SARS-CoV-2 infection. About the research overall: Sequencing was performed on bulk RNA from unsorted whole blood, leaving chains unpaired.

The protocol attached unique molecular identifiers to individual cDNA molecules. One entry per CDR3 protein results from TCRdb running MiXCR on the 5' RACE reads. The table includes 50,000 to 60,000 distinct CDR3 sequences, 8% to 13% detected once. J lost 3 bases, V lost 3 bases, and 5 bases had no gene match. This CDR3 spans 15 amino acids. The germline V gene has CDR1 ENHRY and CDR2 SYGVKD. Sequences were obtained from whole blood. This TCR was sampled from an adult who was a healthcare worker with PCR-confirmed SARS-CoV-2 infection or an uninfected control (not recorded which). This rearrangement joins TRBV10-3 to TRBJ2-7; TRBD1 agrees at 10 bases. In DNA, the CDR3 is TGTGCCATCAGTGATTCCGGGACAGGGGACTACGAGCAGTACTTC. Its translation: CAISDSGTGDYEQYF.